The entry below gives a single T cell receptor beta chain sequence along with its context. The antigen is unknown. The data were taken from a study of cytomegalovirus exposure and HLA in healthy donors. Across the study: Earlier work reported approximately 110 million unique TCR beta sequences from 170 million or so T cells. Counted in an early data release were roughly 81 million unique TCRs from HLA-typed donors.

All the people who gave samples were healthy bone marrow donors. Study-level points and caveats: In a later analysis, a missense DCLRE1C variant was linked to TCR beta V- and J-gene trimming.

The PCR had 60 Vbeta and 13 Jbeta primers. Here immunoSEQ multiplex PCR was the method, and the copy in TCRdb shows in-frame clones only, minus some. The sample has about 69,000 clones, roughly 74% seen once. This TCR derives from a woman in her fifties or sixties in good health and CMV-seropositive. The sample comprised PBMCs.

The CDR3 DNA sequence: TGTGCCATCAGTAGAGAGGGGGGCACAGATACGCAGTATTTT. It translates to CAISREGGTDTQYF. The chain employs TRBV10-3 and TRBJ2-3, with D possibly being TRBD1 (6 bases). Germline V gene sequence: CDR1 ENHRY, CDR2 SYGVKD. The V and J ends lost 5 bases and 1 base respectively, with 10 bases between them. This CDR3 comprises 14 residues.